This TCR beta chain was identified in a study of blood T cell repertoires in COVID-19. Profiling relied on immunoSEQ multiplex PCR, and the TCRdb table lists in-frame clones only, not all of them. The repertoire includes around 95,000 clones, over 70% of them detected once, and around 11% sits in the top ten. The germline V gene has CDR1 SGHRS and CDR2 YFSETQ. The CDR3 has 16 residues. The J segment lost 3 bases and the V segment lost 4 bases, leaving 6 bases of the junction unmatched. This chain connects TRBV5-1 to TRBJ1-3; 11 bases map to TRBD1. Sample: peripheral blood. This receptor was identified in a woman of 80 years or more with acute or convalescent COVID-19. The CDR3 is CASSPGQGAGGNTIYF. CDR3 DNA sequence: TGCGCCAGCAGCCCCGGACAGGGGGCGGGTGGAAACACCATATATTTT. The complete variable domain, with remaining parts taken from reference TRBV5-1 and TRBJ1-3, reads KAGVTQTPRYLIKTRGQQVTLSCSPISGHRSVSWYQQTPGQGLQFLFEYFSETQRNKGNFPGRFSGRQFSNSRSEMNVSTLELGDSALYLCASSPGQGAGGNTIYFGEGSWLTVV.